The rows below give T cell receptor beta chains drawn from one sample of a study of neurological immune-mediated disorders. TCRdb reprocessed the 5' RACE reads with MiXCR, giving one entry per CDR3 protein. The sample holds roughly 17,000 distinct CDR3 sequences, 2.6% seen once. The sequencing input was PBMCs. The origin of the receptors is a woman aged 18-29 years with multiple sclerosis. Each CDR3 is given with its conserved first and last residue. D genes are given only for firm matches. Only part of the rows carry a size: once, few, many, or a class if the clone is expanded.

16	.	.	TRBV4-1	TRBJ2-7	CASSQDSAGVAYEQYF
15	many	.	TRBV5-1	TRBJ2-7	CASSLVETPLYEQYF
14	many	.	TRBV20-1	TRBJ2-5	CSAEPLQGRETQYF
14	few	.	TRBV20-1	TRBJ1-5	CSATRGMGNQPQHF
14	many	.	TRBV20-1	TRBJ2-3	CSAPHYPSTDTQYF
14	many	TRBD2	TRBV5-5	TRBJ2-5	CASSLTSGKETQYF
15	many	TRBD1	TRBV24-1	TRBJ1-1	CATSETGTGGTEAFF
15	many	.	TRBV7-6	TRBJ1-5	CASSQDPEGNQPQNF
13	many	TRBD1	TRBV5-1	TRBJ2-3	CASRLTGTDTQYF
16	.	TRBD2	TRBV18	TRBJ2-3	CASSTQGLASTDTQYF
15	many	.	TRBV7-3	TRBJ2-6	CASSPGAAGANVLTF
13	many	.	TRBV12-3/TRBV12-4	TRBJ1-2	CASSLADRNGYTF
13	many	.	TRBV20-1	TRBJ1-2	CSARMGTPYGYTF
14	.	.	TRBV5-1	TRBJ2-1	CASSLGDTYNEQFF
16	many	.	TRBV5-5	TRBJ2-2	CASSLSGGTNTGELFF
15	few	.	TRBV5-1	TRBJ1-6	CASSLGDTPNSPLNF
12	many	.	TRBV29-1	TRBJ1-1	CSALTGYTEAFF
13	many	.	TRBV18	TRBJ1-2	CASSSDLLGGYTF
12	many	.	TRBV7-6	TRBJ2-7	CASSLAGAEQYF
9	many	.	TRBV18	TRBJ1-5	CASSQPQHF
12	.	.	TRBV7-8	TRBJ2-1	CASTPTRREQFF
15	many	TRBD1	TRBV12-3/TRBV12-4	TRBJ1-5	CASRTGTGSYQPQHF
14	many	.	TRBV2	TRBJ2-3	CASSDRASTDTQYF
15	many	TRBD2	TRBV5-1	TRBJ2-2	CASSVRDYNTGELFF
14	medium-sized	.	TRBV5-6	TRBJ2-6	CASSLVAGANVLTF
14	few	.	TRBV20-1	TRBJ2-3	CSALSSGFTDTQYF
13	many	.	TRBV20-1	TRBJ1-5	CSARGTGSEPQHF
15	many	.	TRBV20-1	TRBJ1-1	CSARDLWNLGTEAFF
15	many	.	TRBV20-1	TRBJ1-5	CSARSNTGSNQPQHF
15	medium-sized	.	TRBV20-1	TRBJ2-3	CSASGASDLTDTQYF
14	few	.	TRBV19	TRBJ2-2	CASSISRVAGELFF
13	many	.	TRBV20-1	TRBJ2-1	CSAVQVLRLEQFF
15	many	TRBD1	TRBV7-2	TRBJ2-2	CASSFVGQGTGELFF
16	many	TRBD1	TRBV20-1	TRBJ1-1	CSVGDRVTSGGTEAFF
16	many	TRBD2	TRBV4-3	TRBJ2-4	CASSQELAGVSIIQYF
15	many	.	TRBV24-1	TRBJ2-5	CATSDSTGIQETQYF
14	many	.	TRBV9	TRBJ2-3	CASSVVTGTDTQYF
13	medium-sized	.	TRBV15	TRBJ1-1	CATSRAGNTEAFF
14	many	.	TRBV15	TRBJ2-2	CATSGTQNTGELFF
11	many	.	TRBV29-1	TRBJ1-2	CSVRGSGGYTF
14	many	.	TRBV10-3	TRBJ2-3	CAISEFTNTDTQYF
14	many	.	TRBV5-1	TRBJ2-2	CASARSPNTGELFF
18	few	TRBD1	TRBV9	TRBJ2-1	CASSPVPFVGDRDDEQFF
15	many	.	TRBV7-2	TRBJ1-2	CASSLGAGRNYGYTF
14	.	TRBD1	TRBV7-6	TRBJ2-1	CASSHLGTANEQFF
16	many	TRBD1	TRBV24-1	TRBJ2-2	CATEAGTAVFTGELFF
16	many	.	TRBV9	TRBJ2-1	CASSVEGKFRENEQFF
19	many	TRBD1	TRBV20-1	TRBJ2-5	CSARDSARQGWLGKETQYF
16	many	TRBD2	TRBV12-3/TRBV12-4	TRBJ2-3	CASSLQLTSDTDTQYF
11	many	.	TRBV30	TRBJ1-2	CAWTLNYGYTF
16	many	TRBD2	TRBV28	TRBJ2-3	CASSFPSGRASYTQYF
11	many	.	TRBV24-1	TRBJ2-2	CATSEAGELFF
15	medium-sized	.	TRBV3-1	TRBJ1-3	CASSLRHLSGNTIYF